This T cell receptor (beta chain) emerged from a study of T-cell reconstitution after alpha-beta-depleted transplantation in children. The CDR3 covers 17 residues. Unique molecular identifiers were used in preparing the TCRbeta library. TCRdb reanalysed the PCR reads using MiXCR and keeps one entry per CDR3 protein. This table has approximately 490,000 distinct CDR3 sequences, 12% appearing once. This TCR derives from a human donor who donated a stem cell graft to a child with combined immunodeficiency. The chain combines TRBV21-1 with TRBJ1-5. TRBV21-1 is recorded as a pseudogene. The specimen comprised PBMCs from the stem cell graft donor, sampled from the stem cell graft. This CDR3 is CASSKGSGPRMDQPQHF. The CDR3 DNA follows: TGTGCCAGCAGCAAAGGTTCTGGGCCCCGCATGGATCAGCCCCAGCATTTT.